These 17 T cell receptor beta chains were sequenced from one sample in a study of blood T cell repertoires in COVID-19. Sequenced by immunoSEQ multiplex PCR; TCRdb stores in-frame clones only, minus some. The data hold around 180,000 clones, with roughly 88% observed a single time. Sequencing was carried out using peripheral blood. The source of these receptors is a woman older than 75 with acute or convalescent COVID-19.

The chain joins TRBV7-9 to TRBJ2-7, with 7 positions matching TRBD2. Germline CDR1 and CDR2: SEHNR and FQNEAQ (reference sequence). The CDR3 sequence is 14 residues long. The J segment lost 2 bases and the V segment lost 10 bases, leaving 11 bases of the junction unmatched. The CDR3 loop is CATNRGDNPYEQYF. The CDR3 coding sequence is TGTGCCACGAACCGGGGGGATAACCCCTACGAGCAGTACTTC.

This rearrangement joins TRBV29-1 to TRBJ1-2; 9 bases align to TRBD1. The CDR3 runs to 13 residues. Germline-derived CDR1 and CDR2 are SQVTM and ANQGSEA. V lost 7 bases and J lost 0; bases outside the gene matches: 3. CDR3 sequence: CSAGQGSNYGYTF. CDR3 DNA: TGCAGCGCGGGACAGGGTTCTAACTATGGCTACACCTTC. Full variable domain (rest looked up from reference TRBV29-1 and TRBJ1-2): SAVISQKPSRDICQRGTSLTIQCQVDSQVTMMFWYRQQPGQSLTLIATANQGSEATYESGFVIDKFPISRPNLTFSTLTVSNMSPEDSSIYLCSAGQGSNYGYTFGSGTRLTVV.

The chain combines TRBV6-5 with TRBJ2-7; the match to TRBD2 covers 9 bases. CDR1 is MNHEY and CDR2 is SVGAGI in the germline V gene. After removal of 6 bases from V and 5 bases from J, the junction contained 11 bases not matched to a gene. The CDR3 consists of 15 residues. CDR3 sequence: CASSPFSGSPHEQYF. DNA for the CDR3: TGTGCCAGCAGCCCCTTTAGCGGGAGTCCCCACGAGCAGTACTTC.

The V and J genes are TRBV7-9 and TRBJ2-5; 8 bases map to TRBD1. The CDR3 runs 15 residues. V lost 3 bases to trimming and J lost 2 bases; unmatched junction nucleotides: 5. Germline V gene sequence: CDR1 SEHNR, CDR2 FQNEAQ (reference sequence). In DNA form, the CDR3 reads TGTGCCAGCAGCTTTGGACAGGGAGCTCAAGAGACCCAGTACTTC. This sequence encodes CASSFGQGAQETQYF.

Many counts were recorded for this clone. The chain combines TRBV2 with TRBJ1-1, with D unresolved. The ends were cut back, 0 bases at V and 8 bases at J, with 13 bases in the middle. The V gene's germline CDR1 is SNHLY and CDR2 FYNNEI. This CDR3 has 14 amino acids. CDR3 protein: CASSEAGGRSEAFF. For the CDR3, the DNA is TGTGCCAGCAGTGAAGCTGGAGGGAGGAGCGAAGCTTTCTTT. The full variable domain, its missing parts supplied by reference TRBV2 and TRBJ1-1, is EPEVTQTPSHQVTQMGQEVILRCVPISNHLYFYWYRQILGQKVEFLVSFYNNEISEKSEIFDDQFSVERPDGSNFTLKIRSTKLEDSAMYFCASSEAGGRSEAFFGQGTRLTVV.

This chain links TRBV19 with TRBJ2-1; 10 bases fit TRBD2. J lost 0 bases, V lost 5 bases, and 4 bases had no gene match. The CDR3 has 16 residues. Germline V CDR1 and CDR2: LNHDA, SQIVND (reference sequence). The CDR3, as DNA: TGTGCCAGTAGTCTCGTAGCGGGGGGCTCCTACAATGAGCAGTTCTTC. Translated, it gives CASSLVAGGSYNEQFF.

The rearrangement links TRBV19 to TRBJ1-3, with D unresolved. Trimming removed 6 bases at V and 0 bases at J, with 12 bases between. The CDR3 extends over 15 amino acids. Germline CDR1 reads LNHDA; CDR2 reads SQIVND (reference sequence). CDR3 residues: CASSTHSNSGNTIYF. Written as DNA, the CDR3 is TGTGCCAGTAGCACTCACAGTAACTCTGGAAACACCATATATTTT.

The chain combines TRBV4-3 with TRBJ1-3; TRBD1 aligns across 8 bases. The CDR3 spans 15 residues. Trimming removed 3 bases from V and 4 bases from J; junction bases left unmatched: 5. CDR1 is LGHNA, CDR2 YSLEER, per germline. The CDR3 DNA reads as TGCGCCAGCAGCCAGGACAGGGTGAGAGGAAACACCATATATTTT. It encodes CASSQDRVRGNTIYF.

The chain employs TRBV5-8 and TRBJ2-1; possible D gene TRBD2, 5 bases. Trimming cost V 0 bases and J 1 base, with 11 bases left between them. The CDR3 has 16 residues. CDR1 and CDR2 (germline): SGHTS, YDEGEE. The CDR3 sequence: CASSLAWTSSYNEQFF. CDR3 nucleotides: TGTGCCAGCAGCTTGGCCTGGACTTCTTCCTACAATGAGCAGTTCTTC.

CDR3 sequence: CASREGLAGDTQYF. In nucleotides, the CDR3 is TGTGCCAGCAGGGAGGGACTAGCGGGAGATACGCAGTATTTT. The V gene is TRBV6-5, the J gene TRBJ2-3; 12 bases align to TRBD2. Germline loops: CDR1 MNHEY, CDR2 SVGAGI. The CDR3 length is 14 residues. Trimming took 6 bases from V and 5 from J; bases not matched to a gene: 3.

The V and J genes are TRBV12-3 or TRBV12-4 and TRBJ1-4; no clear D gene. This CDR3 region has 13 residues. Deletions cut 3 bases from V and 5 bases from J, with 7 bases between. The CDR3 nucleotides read TGTGCCAGCAGTTTGGAACTAAATGAAAAACTGTTTTTT. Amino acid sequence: CASSLELNEKLFF.

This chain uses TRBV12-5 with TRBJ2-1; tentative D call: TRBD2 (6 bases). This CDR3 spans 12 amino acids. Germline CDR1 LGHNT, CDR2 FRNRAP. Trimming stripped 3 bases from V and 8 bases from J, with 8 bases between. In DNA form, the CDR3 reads TGTGCTAGTGGTTTAGGCGGGGATGAGCAGTTCTTC. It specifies CASGLGGDEQFF.

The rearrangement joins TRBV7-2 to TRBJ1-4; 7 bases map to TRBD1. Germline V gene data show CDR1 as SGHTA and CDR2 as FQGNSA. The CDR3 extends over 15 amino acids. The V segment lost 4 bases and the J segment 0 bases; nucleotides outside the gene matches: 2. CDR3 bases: TGTGCCAGCAGCTCGACAGGGACAACTAATGAAAAACTGTTTTTT. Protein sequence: CASSSTGTTNEKLFF.

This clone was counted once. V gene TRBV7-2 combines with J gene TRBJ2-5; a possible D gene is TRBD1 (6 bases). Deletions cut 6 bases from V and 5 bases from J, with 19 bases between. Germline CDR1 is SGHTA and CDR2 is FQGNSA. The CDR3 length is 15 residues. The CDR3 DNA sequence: TGTGCCAGCAGTAAACGGGCCCCAGGGGAGGAGACCCAGTACTTC. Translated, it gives CASSKRAPGEETQYF.

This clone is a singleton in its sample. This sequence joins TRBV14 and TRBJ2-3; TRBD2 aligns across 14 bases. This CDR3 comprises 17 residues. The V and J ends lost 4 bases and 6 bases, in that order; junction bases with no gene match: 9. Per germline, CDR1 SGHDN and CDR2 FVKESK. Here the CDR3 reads CASSRRLAGGPPDTQYF. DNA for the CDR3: TGTGCCAGCAGCCGCCGACTAGCGGGAGGGCCCCCCGATACGCAGTATTTT.

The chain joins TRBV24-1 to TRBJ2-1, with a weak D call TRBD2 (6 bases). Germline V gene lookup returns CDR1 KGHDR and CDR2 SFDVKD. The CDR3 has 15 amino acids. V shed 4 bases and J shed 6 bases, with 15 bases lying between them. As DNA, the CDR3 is TGTGCCACCAGTGACGGGACTCACATAAGCAATGAGCAGTTCTTC. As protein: CATSDGTHISNEQFF.

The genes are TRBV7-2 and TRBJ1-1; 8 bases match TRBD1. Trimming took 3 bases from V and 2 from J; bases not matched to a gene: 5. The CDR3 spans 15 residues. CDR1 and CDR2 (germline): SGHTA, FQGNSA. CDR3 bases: TGTGCCAGCAGCTTGACAGGGGTGAAAAACACTGAAGCTTTCTTT. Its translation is CASSLTGVKNTEAFF.